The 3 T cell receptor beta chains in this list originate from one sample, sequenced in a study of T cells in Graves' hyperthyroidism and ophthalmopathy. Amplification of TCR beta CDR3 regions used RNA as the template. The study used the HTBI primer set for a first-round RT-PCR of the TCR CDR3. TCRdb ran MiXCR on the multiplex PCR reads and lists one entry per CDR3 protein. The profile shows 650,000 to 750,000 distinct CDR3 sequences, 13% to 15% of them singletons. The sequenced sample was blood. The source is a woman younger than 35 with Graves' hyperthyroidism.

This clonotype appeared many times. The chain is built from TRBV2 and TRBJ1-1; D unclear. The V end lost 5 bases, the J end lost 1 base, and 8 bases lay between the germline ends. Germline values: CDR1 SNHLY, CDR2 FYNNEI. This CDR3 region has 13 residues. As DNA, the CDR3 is TGTGCCAGCAGTAAGGGTGAGAACACTGAAGCTTTCTTT. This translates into CASSKGENTEAFF.

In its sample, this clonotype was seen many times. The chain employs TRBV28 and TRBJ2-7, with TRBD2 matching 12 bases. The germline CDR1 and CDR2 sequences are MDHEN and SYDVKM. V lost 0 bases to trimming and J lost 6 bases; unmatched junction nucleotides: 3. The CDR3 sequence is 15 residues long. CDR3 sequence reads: CASSLWTSGRGEQYF. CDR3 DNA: TGTGCCAGCAGTTTATGGACTAGCGGGAGAGGCGAGCAGTACTTC.

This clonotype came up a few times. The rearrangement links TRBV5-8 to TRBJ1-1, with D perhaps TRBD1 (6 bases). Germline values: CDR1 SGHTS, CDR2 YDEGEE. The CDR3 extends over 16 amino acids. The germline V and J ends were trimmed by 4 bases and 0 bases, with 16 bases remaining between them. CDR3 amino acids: CASSTGQILMNTEAFF. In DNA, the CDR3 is TGTGCCAGCAGCACTGGACAGATCCTTATGAACACTGAAGCTTTCTTT.